These T cell receptor beta chains were read from a single sample in a study of metastatic and nonmetastatic thyroid tumors. TCRdb called clones again from the PCR reads with MiXCR. Of around 50,000 clones listed, less than 30% are singletons. Material for sequencing was blood. The receptors stem from a female donor with papillary thyroid cancer or a benign thyroid nodule (not recorded which). Some clones in this sample may be carry-over from other donors' samples. The CDR3 runs from the conserved cysteine through the conserved F or W. A D gene is named only where the DNA matches it firmly. Not every row has a clone size; where given, it reads once, few, many or a size class.

clone size	D gene	V gene	J gene	CDR3 DNA	CDR3 protein
few	-	TRBV9	TRBJ2-7	TGTGCCAGCAGCGAACACGGCATGGGCGAGCAGTACTTC	CASSEHGMGEQYF
once	TRBD1	TRBV20-1	TRBJ2-7	TGCAGTGCTCCCGTGGGAGACAGGGGTCACGAGCAGTACTTC	CSAPVGDRGHEQYF
many	-	TRBV27	TRBJ1-4	TGTGCCAGCAGTCCGGAAGCAACTAATGAAAAACTGTTTTTT	CASSPEATNEKLFF
few	TRBD1	TRBV6-1	TRBJ1-6	TGTGCCATCCAGTCGACGGGACAGCTTAATTCACCCCTCCACTTT	CAIQSTGQLNSPLHF
-	-	TRBV7-6	TRBJ2-1	TGTGCCAGCAGCTCCCTCGGGTACAACAATGAGCAGTTCTTC	CASSSLGYNNEQFF
-	-	TRBV7-9	TRBJ1-6	TGTGCCAGCAGTCCTGACCGGGGAGATAATTCACCCCTCCACTTT	CASSPDRGDNSPLHF
-	-	TRBV19	TRBJ2-7	TGTGCCAGTAAGCAGGACCGTTTAGCCTACGAGCAGTACTTC	CASKQDRLAYEQYF
medium-sized	TRBD1	TRBV6-1	TRBJ1-1	TGTGCCAGCAGTGAGCGAGACAGGGGGGTGAACACTGAAGCTTTCTTT	CASSERDRGVNTEAFF
once	-	TRBV2	TRBJ2-1	TGTGCCAGCGAAGACGGGCGGACTACCTTCTACAATGAGCAGTTCTTC	CASEDGRTTFYNEQFF
few	-	TRBV7-2	TRBJ2-7	TGTGCCAGCAGCCCCCATTTCAGCCGCCACTACGAGCAGTACTTC	CASSPHFSRHYEQYF
-	-	TRBV9	TRBJ2-7	TGTGCCAGCAACGTAGGTCCAGGGTTCTACGAGCAGTACTTC	CASNVGPGFYEQYF
few	TRBD1	TRBV6-1	TRBJ1-3	TGTGCCAGCATCCGGGGACAGGGAAACACCATATATTTT	CASIRGQGNTIYF
few	TRBD2	TRBV20-1	TRBJ2-7	TGCAGTGCTCGAAAGGGACTAGCGGGGGGGCGGTACGAGCAGTACTTC	CSARKGLAGGRYEQYF
few	-	TRBV12-3/TRBV12-4	TRBJ2-6	TGTGCCAGCGGAAGGGGGAGGTCGGCTGGGGCCAACGTCCTGACTTTC	CASGRGRSAGANVLTF
-	-	TRBV7-3	TRBJ2-3	TGTGCCAGCAGCTTAAATAGTGCAGATACGCAGTATTTT	CASSLNSADTQYF
-	TRBD1	TRBV27	TRBJ1-2	TGTGCCAGCAGTTTCAGTGGAGACAGGGACAATGGCTACACCTTC	CASSFSGDRDNGYTF
-	-	TRBV12-3/TRBV12-4	TRBJ2-1	TGTGCCAGCAGTCCGGGGAGACTAGTAACCTACAATGAGCAGTTCTTC	CASSPGRLVTYNEQFF
-	-	TRBV6-5	TRBJ1-4	TGTGCCAGCAGTTACTCGAATGAAAAACTGTTTTTT	CASSYSNEKLFF
-	TRBD2	TRBV30	TRBJ2-3	TGTGCCTGGAGTGGATTAGCGGGACTACATAGCACAGATACGCAGTATTTT	CAWSGLAGLHSTDTQYF
-	TRBD2	TRBV4-2	TRBJ2-1	TGTGCCAGCAGTCGTCTCGGACTAGCGGGTCTCGGATCCTACAATGAGCAGTTCTTC	CASSRLGLAGLGSYNEQFF
few	-	TRBV12-3/TRBV12-4	TRBJ2-7	TGTGCCAGCAGTCCGGGACTGATCGAGCAGTACTTC	CASSPGLIEQYF
-	TRBD2	TRBV6-1	TRBJ2-3	TGTGCCAGCAGTGACGATAGCGGGAGCAGCACAGATACGCAGTATTTT	CASSDDSGSSTDTQYF
-	TRBD1	TRBV6-1	TRBJ2-1	TGTGCCAGCATGGGACAGACCGACAATGAGCAGTTCTTC	CASMGQTDNEQFF
-	-	TRBV19	TRBJ2-7	TGTGCCAGTAGTCCTTTCGGGGGTCAGCAGTACTTC	CASSPFGGQQYF
medium-sized	TRBD1	TRBV6-2/TRBV6-3	TRBJ1-2	TGTGCCAGCACCTCGACAGGGAACTATGGCTACACCTTC	CASTSTGNYGYTF
once	-	TRBV30	TRBJ2-7	TGTGCCTGGAGTTCCGGACGGAGCTCCTACGAGCAGTACTTC	CAWSSGRSSYEQYF
few	-	TRBV6-1	TRBJ2-2	TGTGCCAGCAGTGGGGACCCTGGGACCGGGGAGCTGTTTTTT	CASSGDPGTGELFF
once	-	TRBV7-2	TRBJ2-2	TGTGCCAGCAGCAGAAGTATGGGCGACACCGGGGAGCTGTTTTTT	CASSRSMGDTGELFF
-	-	TRBV7-8	TRBJ2-1	TGTGCCAGCAGCTTAGCCGGGGGATGGGGCAATGAGCAGTTCTTC	CASSLAGGWGNEQFF
-	TRBD1	TRBV19	TRBJ1-4	TGTGCCAGTAGAGAACAGGGGACTTGGAGTGAAAAACTGTTTTTT	CASREQGTWSEKLFF
-	TRBD2	TRBV29-1	TRBJ2-1	TGCAGCACATGGGCGGCGGGAGTAAACAATGAGCAGTTCTTC	CSTWAAGVNNEQFF
once	-	TRBV11-2	TRBJ2-2	TGTGCCAGCAGCTTATGGGGGACCGGGGAGCTGTTTTTT	CASSLWGTGELFF
few	-	TRBV24-1	TRBJ2-7	TGTGCCACCAGTGCGGCGGGCTCCTACGAGCAGTACTTC	CATSAAGSYEQYF
few	-	TRBV19	TRBJ1-6	TGTGCCAGTAGTCCCCCCGGCAATGGTAATTCACCCCTCCACTTT	CASSPPGNGNSPLHF
few	-	TRBV5-6	TRBJ1-4	TGTGCCAGCAGCTTGGTCGGGGGCAGAGATGAAAAACTGTTTTTT	CASSLVGGRDEKLFF
many	-	TRBV5-1	TRBJ1-1	TGCGCCAGCAGCTTGGCCTCGGGGTTGGACACTGAAGCTTTCTTT	CASSLASGLDTEAFF
many	-	TRBV7-6	TRBJ2-3	TGTGCCAGCAGCCCACGGTGGGGCGCGGGCACAGATACGCAGTATTTT	CASSPRWGAGTDTQYF
-	-	TRBV12-3/TRBV12-4	TRBJ2-7	TGTGCCAGCAGCCACTCCTACGGTGGTGACGAGAAGTACTTC	CASSHSYGGDEKYF
few	TRBD1	TRBV4-1	TRBJ2-7	TGCGCCAGCAGCCAGACTCCCGGGACAGGTTACGAGCAGTACTTC	CASSQTPGTGYEQYF
-	TRBD1	TRBV20-1	TRBJ2-1	TGCAGTGCTAGATTGTTGACAGGGGGCGGGAATGAGCAGTTCTTC	CSARLLTGGGNEQFF
many	TRBD1	TRBV28	TRBJ2-1	TGTGCCAGCTCCTCATGGACAGGGGGCAATGAGCAGTTCTTC	CASSSWTGGNEQFF
-	-	TRBV18	TRBJ1-6	TGTGCCAGCTCACCAGGAGGCTTAAATAATTCACCCCTCCACTTT	CASSPGGLNNSPLHF
many	-	TRBV7-9	TRBJ1-1	TGTGCCAGCAGCTTAGCACAGGGTGAAGCTTTCTTT	CASSLAQGEAFF